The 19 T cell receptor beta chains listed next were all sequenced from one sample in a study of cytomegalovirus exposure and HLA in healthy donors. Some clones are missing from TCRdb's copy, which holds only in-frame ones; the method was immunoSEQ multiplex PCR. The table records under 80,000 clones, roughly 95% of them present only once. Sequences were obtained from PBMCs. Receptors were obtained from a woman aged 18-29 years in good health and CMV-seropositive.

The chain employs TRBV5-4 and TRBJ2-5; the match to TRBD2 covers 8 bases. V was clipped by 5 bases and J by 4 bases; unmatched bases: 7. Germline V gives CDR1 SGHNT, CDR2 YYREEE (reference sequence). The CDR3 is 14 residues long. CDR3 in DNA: TGTGCCAGCAGGAACGGGGGGGCACGAGAGACCCAGTACTTC. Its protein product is CASRNGGARETQYF.

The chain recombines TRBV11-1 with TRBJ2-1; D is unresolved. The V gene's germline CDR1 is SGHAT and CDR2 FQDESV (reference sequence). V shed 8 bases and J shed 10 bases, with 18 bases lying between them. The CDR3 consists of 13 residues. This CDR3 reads CASGRRLTIEQFF. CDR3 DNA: TGTGCCAGCGGGCGACGGTTAACAATCGAGCAGTTCTTC. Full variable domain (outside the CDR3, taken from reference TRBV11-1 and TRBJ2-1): EAEVAQSPRYKITEKSQAVAFWCDPISGHATLYWYRQILGQGPELLVQFQDESVVDDSQLPKDRFSAERLKGVDSTLKIQPAELGDSAMYLCASGRRLTIEQFFGPGTRLTVL.

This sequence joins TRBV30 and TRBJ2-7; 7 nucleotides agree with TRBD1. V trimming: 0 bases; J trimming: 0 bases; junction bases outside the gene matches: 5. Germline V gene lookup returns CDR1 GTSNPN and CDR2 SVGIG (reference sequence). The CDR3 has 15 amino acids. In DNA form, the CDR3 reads TGTGCCTGGAGTGTACCGGGACAGTACTCCTACGAGCAGTACTTC. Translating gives CAWSVPGQYSYEQYF.

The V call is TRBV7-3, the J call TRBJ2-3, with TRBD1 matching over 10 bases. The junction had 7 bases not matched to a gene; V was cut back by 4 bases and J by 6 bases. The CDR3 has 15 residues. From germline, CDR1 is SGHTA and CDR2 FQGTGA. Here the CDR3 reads CASSSSGQGYDTQYF. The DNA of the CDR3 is TGTGCCAGCAGCTCTTCGGGACAGGGGTACGATACGCAGTATTTT.

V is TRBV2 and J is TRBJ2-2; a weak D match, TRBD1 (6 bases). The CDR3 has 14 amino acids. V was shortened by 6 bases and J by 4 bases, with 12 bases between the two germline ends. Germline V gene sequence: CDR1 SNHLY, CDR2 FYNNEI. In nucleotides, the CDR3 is TGTGCCAGCAGCCAGGGGCGGGCCACCGGGGAGCTGTTTTTT. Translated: CASSQGRATGELFF. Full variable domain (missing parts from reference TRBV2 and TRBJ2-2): EPEVTQTPSHQVTQMGQEVILRCVPISNHLYFYWYRQILGQKVEFLVSFYNNEISEKSEIFDDQFSVERPDGSNFTLKIRSTKLEDSAMYFCASSQGRATGELFFGEGSRLTVL.

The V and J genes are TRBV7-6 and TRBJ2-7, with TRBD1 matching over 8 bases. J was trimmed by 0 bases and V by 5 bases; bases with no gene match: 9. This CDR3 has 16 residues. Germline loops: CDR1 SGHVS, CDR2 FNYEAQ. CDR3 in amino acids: CASSQDRGFPSYEQYF. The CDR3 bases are TGTGCCAGCAGCCAAGACAGGGGCTTCCCCTCCTACGAGCAGTACTTC.

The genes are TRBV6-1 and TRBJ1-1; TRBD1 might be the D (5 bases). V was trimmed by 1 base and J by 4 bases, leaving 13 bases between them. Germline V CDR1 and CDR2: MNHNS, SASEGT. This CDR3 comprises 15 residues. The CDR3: CASSEEVRVPTEAFF. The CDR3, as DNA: TGTGCCAGCAGTGAAGAGGTCAGGGTCCCCACTGAAGCTTTCTTT.

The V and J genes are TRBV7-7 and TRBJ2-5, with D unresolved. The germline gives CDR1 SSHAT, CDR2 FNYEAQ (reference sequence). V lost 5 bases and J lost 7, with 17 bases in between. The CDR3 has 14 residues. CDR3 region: CASSPEHAVGTQYF. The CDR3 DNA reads TGTGCCAGCAGCCCGGAACACGCGGTGGGGACCCAGTACTTC.

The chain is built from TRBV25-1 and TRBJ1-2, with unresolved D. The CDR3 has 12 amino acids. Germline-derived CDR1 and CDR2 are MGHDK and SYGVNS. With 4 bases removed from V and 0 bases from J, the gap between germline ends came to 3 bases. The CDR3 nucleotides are TGTGCCAGCAGTGCTGCTAACTATGGCTACACCTTC. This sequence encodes CASSAANYGYTF.

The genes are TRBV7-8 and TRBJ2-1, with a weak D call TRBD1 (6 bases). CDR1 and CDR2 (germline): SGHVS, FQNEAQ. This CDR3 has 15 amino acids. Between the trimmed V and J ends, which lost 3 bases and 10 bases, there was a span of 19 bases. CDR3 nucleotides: TGTGCCAGCAGCTTTGACAGGATAATAAGTGACGAGCAGTTCTTC. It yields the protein CASSFDRIISDEQFF.

DNA for the CDR3: TGTGCCAGTAGTACGAGACAGGGGGCTAGCAATCAGCCCCAGCATTTT. This sequence encodes CASSTRQGASNQPQHF. This rearrangement joins TRBV19 to TRBJ1-5, with 10 bases aligning to TRBD1. The V segment lost 4 bases and the J segment 0 bases; nucleotides outside the gene matches: 3. The germline gives CDR1 LNHDA, CDR2 SQIVND (reference sequence). This CDR3 spans 16 amino acids.

The CDR3 nucleotides are TGTGCCAGCAGTTACTTAGCGACTCAAGAGACCCAGTACTTC. Protein sequence: CASSYLATQETQYF. This rearrangement joins TRBV6-5 to TRBJ2-5; maybe TRBD2 (5 bases). Germline CDR1 is MNHEY and CDR2 is SVGAGI. The germline V and J ends were trimmed by 1 base and 2 bases, with 8 bases remaining between them. CDR3 size: 14 residues.

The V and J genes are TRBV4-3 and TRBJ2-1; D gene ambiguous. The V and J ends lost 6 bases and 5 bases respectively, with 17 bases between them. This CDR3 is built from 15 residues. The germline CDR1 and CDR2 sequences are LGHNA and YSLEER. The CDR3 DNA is TGCGCCAGCAGGCAAAACTTACCACCCAACAATGAGCAGTTCTTC. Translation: CASRQNLPPNNEQFF.

CDR3 sequence (DNA): TGTGCCAGCAGTGGTCAGGGTCTTCCGTACTTC. Translated: CASSGQGLPYF. The genes are TRBV2 and TRBJ2-7; tentatively, D is TRBD1 (5 bases). Germline loops: CDR1 SNHLY, CDR2 FYNNEI. This CDR3 has 11 amino acids. V was pared by 4 bases and J by 12 bases, with 13 bases between. The full variable domain, rest sourced from reference TRBV2 and TRBJ2-7, is EPEVTQTPSHQVTQMGQEVILRCVPISNHLYFYWYRQILGQKVEFLVSFYNNEISEKSEIFDDQFSVERPDGSNFTLKIRSTKLEDSAMYFCASSGQGLPYFGPGTRLTVT.

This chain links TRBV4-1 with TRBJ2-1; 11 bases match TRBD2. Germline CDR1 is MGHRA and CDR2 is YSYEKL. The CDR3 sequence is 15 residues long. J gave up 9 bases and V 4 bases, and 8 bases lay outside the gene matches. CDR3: CASSLSGGAGGEQFF. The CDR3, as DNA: TGCGCCAGCAGCCTTAGCGGGGGGGCTGGAGGTGAGCAGTTCTTC.

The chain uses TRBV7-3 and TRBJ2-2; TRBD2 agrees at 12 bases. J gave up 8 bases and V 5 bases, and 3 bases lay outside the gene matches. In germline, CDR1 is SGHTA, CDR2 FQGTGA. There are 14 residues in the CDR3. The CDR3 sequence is CASSRTSGVGELFF. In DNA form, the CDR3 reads TGTGCCAGCAGCCGGACTAGCGGGGTGGGGGAGCTGTTTTTT.

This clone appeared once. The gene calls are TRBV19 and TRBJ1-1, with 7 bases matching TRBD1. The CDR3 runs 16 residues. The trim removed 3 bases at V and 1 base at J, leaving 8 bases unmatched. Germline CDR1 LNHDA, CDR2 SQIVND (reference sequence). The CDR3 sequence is CASSMFWGQTNTEAFF. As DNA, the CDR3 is TGTGCCAGTAGTATGTTTTGGGGACAGACGAACACTGAAGCTTTCTTT.

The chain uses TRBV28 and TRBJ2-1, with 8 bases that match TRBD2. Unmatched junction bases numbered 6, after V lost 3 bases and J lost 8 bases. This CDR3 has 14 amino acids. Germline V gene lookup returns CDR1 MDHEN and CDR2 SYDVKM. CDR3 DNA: TGTGCCAGCAGTTTCGGGACTAGGGGGTATGAGCAGTTCTTC. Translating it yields CASSFGTRGYEQFF.

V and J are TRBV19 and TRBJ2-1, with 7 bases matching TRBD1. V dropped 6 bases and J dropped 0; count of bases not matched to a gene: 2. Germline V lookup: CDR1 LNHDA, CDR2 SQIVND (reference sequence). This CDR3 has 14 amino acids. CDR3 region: CASSRQGSYNEQFF. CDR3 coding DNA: TGTGCCAGTAGCCGACAGGGCTCCTACAATGAGCAGTTCTTC.